This T cell receptor (beta chain) was observed in a study of T cell responses to AZD1222 COVID-19 vaccine. Concerning this clone: The antigen is unknown.

Sequencing used immunoSEQ multiplex PCR; TCRdb keeps in-frame clones, though not all of them. The sample has 90,000 to 120,000 clones; about 90% are singletons. Study conclusions and caveats: A reported finding is that nearly half of spike-specific TCRs target unmutated variant regions. Spike-specific TCR repertoires showed rising breadth and depth after two AZD1222 doses. Vaccine-associated CD4 TCRs ranged over spike, dominating at 160-218 and 743-854. Donors, mostly white British, included more females; clonal diversity was possibly underestimated.

The clonotype comes from an adult who received the AZD1222 COVID-19 vaccine. Here the sequenced sample was peripheral blood, taken 28 days after the second AZD1222 dose.

CDR3 coding DNA: TGTGCCAGCAGCTTGGACAGGTGGGGGGACACTGAAGCTTTCTTT. As protein: CASSLDRWGDTEAFF. The chain is built from TRBV7-9 and TRBJ1-1, with 7 bases identical to TRBD1. The V segment lost 3 bases and the J segment 3 bases; nucleotides outside the gene matches: 7. The CDR3 totals 15 residues. Germline V gene data show CDR1 as SEHNR and CDR2 as FQNEAQ (reference sequence).